This passage covers 5 T cell receptor beta chains from one sample sequenced in a study of PD-1 blockade in mismatch repair-deficient tumors. The data were produced by immunoSEQ multiplex PCR, yet TCRdb's version contains in-frame clones alone and is incomplete. The sample lists under 50,000 clones, roughly 82% seen once, with around 3.5% in the top ten. This material consisted of PBMCs, taken before pembrolizumab treatment. The receptors originated from an adult with mismatch repair-deficient cancer.

V usage is TRBV27 and J usage is TRBJ2-7; weak D call: TRBD1 (5 bases). V was pared by 5 bases and J by 10 bases, with 24 bases between. This CDR3 contains 15 residues. From germline, CDR1 is MNHEY and CDR2 SMNVEV (reference sequence). The CDR3 nucleotides are TGTGCCAGCAGTCCGTTCCAGACAAGGGGCTTGGAACAGTACTTC. As protein: CASSPFQTRGLEQYF.

V and J are TRBV2 and TRBJ2-7; 8 bases align to TRBD1. The germline gives CDR1 SNHLY, CDR2 FYNNEI. The ends lost 3 bases at V and 1 base at J; junction bases unmatched: 8. The CDR3 has 16 residues. This CDR3 reads CASSERTGFMSYEQYF. DNA of the CDR3: TGTGCCAGCAGTGAGAGGACAGGGTTTATGTCCTACGAGCAGTACTTC.

This rearrangement joins TRBV7-2 to TRBJ2-2; TRBD1 matches at 7 bases. Unmatched junction bases numbered 12, after V lost 7 bases and J lost 7 bases. Looked up from germline, CDR1 is SGHTA and CDR2 is FQGNSA. This CDR3 has 15 amino acids. CDR3 sequence reads: CASKDSETGIGELFF. DNA of the CDR3: TGTGCCAGCAAGGACTCCGAGACAGGGATCGGGGAGCTGTTTTTT.

This rearrangement joins TRBV5-5 to TRBJ2-7; the D gene is possibly TRBD2 (6 bases). The V gene's germline CDR1 is SGHKS and CDR2 YYEKEE (reference sequence). Trimming left V 0 bases short and J 3 bases short, with 13 bases between. This CDR3 contains 15 residues. CDR3: CASSLARDSYYEQYF. DNA of the CDR3: TGTGCCAGCAGCTTGGCCCGGGACTCCTACTACGAGCAGTACTTC.

This sequence joins TRBV6-1 and TRBJ2-4, with TRBD2 identical over 7 bases. Trimming cost V 7 bases and J 7 bases; bases outside gene matches: 10. CDR1 and CDR2 (germline): MNHNS, SASEGT. CDR3 size: 14 residues. DNA of the CDR3: TGTGCCAGCACTCCAAGGGAGGGTACCAACATTCAGTACTTC. Protein product: CASTPREGTNIQYF.